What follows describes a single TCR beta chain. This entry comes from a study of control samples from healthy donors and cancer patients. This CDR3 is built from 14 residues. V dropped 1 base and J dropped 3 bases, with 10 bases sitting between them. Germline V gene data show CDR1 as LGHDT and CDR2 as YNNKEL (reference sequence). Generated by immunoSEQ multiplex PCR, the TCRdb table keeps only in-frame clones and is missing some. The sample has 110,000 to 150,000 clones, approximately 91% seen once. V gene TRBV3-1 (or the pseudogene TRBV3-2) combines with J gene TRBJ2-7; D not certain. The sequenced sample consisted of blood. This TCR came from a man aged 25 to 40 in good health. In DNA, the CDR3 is TGTGCCAGCAGCCAAGCCTCAGTTTTCTACGAGCAGTACTTC. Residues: CASSQASVFYEQYF.